The clone carrying this T cell receptor beta chain has just one count. No antigen is known for it. V shed 5 bases and J shed 1 base, with 16 bases lying between them. The CDR3 is made up of 16 amino acids. The sample comes from a study of shared clonotypes between healthy human individuals. Overall study: Per donor, three plates held CD4 naive cells, three held CD4 memory, two held CD8 naive and one held CD8 memory.

The material for each subset, its genomic DNA, was split evenly across several immunoSEQ plates. TCRdb's copy holds only in-frame clones and misses some; the assay was immunoSEQ multiplex PCR. The repertoire consists of around 1.1 million clones, with 78% occurring once and the leading ten covering roughly 0.57%. Study-wide points: In having few donors, the study represented limited genetic and exposure-history diversity. Non-shared clonotypes displayed generation probabilities falling below those of clonotypes present in all four donors.

V gene TRBV5-3 combines with J gene TRBJ2-4, with D hard to call. TRBV5-3 is labeled an ORF, and its function is uncertain. The sequencing sample was made of memory CD4+ T cells from PBMCs. Described subset: CD45RA-negative fraction. This sequence was found in a young man in good health. Some clones in this sample may be carry-over from other donors' samples. For the CDR3, the DNA is TGTGCCAGAAGAGCGAATCGGATAAGGGCCAAAAACATTCAGTACTTC. Translated, it gives CARRANRIRAKNIQYF.